Sequencing of this T cell receptor beta chain was carried out in a study of control samples from healthy donors and cancer patients. With V trimmed by 4 bases and J by 7 bases, 5 bases remained unmatched. Germline loops: CDR1 MNHEY, CDR2 SVGAGI. CDR3 length: 15 residues. Method: immunoSEQ multiplex PCR; TCRdb's copy keeps in-frame clones and lacks some. Of over 200,000 clones in the sample, around 80% were seen once. The sequencing sample was made of PBMCs. This clonotype originated in a woman in her fifties or sixties with lung cancer. The chain is built from TRBV6-5 and TRBJ2-2; 11 positions agree with TRBD1. The CDR3 spells CASSWPGQGGGELFF. The CDR3 nucleotides read TGTGCCAGCAGTTGGCCGGGACAGGGGGGCGGGGAGCTGTTTTTT.